This T cell receptor beta chain was sequenced for a study of post-analysis software for immune sequencing data. Overall study results and limits: TRBV segments more frequent in patients than in controls numbered several and included TRBV5-6, TRBV5-1 and TRBV20-1. Among multiple sclerosis patients, normalized Chao1 diversity was significantly below that of controls. By F measure, strong co-clustering occurred among samples prepared in the same batch.

A word on this clonotype: No antigen is known for it.

Trimming shortened V by 0 bases and J by 2 bases, and 4 bases separated the two germline ends. CDR1 and CDR2 (germline): ENHRY, SYGVKD. The CDR3 is made up of 13 amino acids. Prepared libraries of TCR beta cDNA carried unique molecular identifiers. TCRdb processed the PCR reads anew with MiXCR; each CDR3 protein has one entry. The table shows over 300,000 distinct CDR3 sequences, with 30% to 45% occurring only once. This clonotype was obtained from a girl aged 5 to 17 with multiple sclerosis. The V and J genes are TRBV10-3 and TRBJ2-5; D is uncertain. The sample consisted of blood. CDR3: CAISESTQETQYF. CDR3 sequence (DNA): TGTGCCATCAGTGAGTCGACTCAAGAGACCCAGTACTTC.